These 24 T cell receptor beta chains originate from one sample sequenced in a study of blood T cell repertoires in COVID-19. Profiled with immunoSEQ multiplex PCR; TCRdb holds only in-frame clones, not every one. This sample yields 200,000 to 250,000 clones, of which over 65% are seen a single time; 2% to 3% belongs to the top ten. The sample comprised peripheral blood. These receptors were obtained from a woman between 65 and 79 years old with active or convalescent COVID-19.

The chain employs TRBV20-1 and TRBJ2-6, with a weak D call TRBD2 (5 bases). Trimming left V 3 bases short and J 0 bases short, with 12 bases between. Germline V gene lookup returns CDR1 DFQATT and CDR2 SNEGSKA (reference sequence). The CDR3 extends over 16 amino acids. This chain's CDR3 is CSASLRGSSGANVLTF. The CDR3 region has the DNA TGCAGTGCTAGTCTACGGGGAAGCTCTGGGGCCAACGTCCTGACTTTC.

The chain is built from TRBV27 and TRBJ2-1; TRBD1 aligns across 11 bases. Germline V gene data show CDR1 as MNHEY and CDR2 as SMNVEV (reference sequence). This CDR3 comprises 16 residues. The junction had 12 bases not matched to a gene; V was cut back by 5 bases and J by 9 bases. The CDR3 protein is CASSAPGQGDGGEQFF. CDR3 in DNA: TGTGCCAGCAGTGCACCGGGACAGGGGGACGGGGGTGAGCAGTTCTTC.

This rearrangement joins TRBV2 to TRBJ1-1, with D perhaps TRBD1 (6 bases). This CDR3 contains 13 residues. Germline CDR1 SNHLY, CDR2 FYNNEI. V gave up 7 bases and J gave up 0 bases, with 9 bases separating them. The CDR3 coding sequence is TGTGCCAGCAAAAGACAGGTGAACACTGAAGCTTTCTTT. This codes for CASKRQVNTEAFF. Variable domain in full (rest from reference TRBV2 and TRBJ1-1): EPEVTQTPSHQVTQMGQEVILRCVPISNHLYFYWYRQILGQKVEFLVSFYNNEISEKSEIFDDQFSVERPDGSNFTLKIRSTKLEDSAMYFCASKRQVNTEAFFGQGTRLTVV.

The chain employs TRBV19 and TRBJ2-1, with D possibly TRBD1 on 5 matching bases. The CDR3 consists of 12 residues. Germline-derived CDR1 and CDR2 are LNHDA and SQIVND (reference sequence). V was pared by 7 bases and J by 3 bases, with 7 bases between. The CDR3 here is CASMDNYNEQFF. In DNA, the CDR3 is TGTGCCAGTATGGACAACTACAATGAGCAGTTCTTC.

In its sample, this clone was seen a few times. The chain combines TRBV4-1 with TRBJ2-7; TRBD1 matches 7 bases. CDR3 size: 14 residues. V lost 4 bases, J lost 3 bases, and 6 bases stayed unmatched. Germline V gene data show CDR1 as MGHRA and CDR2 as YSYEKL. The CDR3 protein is CASSPGTVGYEQYF. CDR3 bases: TGCGCCAGCAGCCCGGGGACAGTCGGCTACGAGCAGTACTTC.

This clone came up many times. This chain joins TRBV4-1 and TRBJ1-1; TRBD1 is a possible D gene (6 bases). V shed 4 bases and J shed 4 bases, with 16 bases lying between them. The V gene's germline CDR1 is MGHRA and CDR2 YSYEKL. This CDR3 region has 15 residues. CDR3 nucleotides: TGCGCCAGCAGCCGGGCAACAGGGCGCGCCACTGAAGCTTTCTTT. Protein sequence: CASSRATGRATEAFF.

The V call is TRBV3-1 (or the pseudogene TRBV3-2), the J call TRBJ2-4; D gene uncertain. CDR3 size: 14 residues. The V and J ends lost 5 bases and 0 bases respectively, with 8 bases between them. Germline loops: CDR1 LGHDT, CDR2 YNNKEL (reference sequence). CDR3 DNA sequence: TGTGCCAGCAGCAATACAGTAGCCAAAAACATTCAGTACTTC. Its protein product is CASSNTVAKNIQYF.

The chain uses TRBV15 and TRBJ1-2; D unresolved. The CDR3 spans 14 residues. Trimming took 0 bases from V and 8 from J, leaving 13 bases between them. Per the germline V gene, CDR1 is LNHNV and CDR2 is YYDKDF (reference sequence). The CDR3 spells CATSRDQSGIGYTF. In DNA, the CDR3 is TGTGCCACCAGCAGAGATCAGTCGGGGATCGGCTACACCTTC.

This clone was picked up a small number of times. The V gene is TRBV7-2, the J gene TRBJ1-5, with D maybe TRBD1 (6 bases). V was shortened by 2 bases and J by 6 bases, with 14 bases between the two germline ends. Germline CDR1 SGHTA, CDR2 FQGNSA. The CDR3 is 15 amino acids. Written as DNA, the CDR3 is TGTGCCAGCAGCTTAAATGCAGGGGACGGTCAGCCCCAGCATTTT. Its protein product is CASSLNAGDGQPQHF.

The CDR3 sequence: CASSSRQGGGYGYTF. The CDR3 DNA is TGTGCCAGCAGCTCACGACAGGGAGGAGGCTATGGCTACACCTTC. The chain couples TRBV21-1 to TRBJ1-2; TRBD1 is the table's D call and was not checked against the DNA. TRBV21-1 is annotated as a pseudogene. The CDR3 is 15 amino acids.

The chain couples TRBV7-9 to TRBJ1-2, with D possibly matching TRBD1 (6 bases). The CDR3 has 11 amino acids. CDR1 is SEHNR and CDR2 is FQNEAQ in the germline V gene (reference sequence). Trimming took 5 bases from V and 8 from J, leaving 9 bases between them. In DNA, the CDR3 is TGTGCCAGCAGCCTCCAGGGGGGCTACACCTTC. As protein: CASSLQGGYTF.

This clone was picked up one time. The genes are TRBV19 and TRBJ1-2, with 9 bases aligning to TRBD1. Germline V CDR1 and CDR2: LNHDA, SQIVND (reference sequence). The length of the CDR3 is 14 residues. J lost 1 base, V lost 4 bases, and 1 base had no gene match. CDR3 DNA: TGTGCCAGTAGTACGGGACAGGGTAACTATGGCTACACCTTC. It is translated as CASSTGQGNYGYTF.

CDR3 nucleotides: TGTGCCAGCAGCTTGGCAGGGGGAATTTCCTACGAGCAGTACTTC. Translation: CASSLAGGISYEQYF. V usage is TRBV5-4 and J usage is TRBJ2-7; 7 bases match TRBD1. The germline gives CDR1 SGHNT, CDR2 YYREEE (reference sequence). The V gene end was trimmed by 0 bases and the J gene end by 1 base; junction bases not matched to a gene: 4. The CDR3 has 15 amino acids. The entire variable domain, with the rest obtained from reference TRBV5-4 and TRBJ2-7, is as follows: ETGVTQSPTHLIKTRGQQVTLRCSSQSGHNTVSWYQQALGQGPQFIFQYYREEENGRGNFPPRFSGLQFPNYSSELNVNALELDDSALYLCASSLAGGISYEQYFGPGTRLTVT.

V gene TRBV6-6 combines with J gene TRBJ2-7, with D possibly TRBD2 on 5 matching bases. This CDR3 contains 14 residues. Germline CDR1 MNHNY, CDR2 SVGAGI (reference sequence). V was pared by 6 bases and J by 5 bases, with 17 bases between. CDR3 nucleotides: TGTGCCAGCAGCCCCATGAGCGGTACCCACGAGCAGTACTTC. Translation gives CASSPMSGTHEQYF.

This chain's CDR3 is CSVQGGTSQPQHF. CDR3 bases: TGCAGCGTCCAAGGAGGGACTAGTCAGCCCCAGCATTTT. This chain links TRBV29-1 with TRBJ1-5, with D maybe TRBD1 (5 bases). CDR1 is SQVTM, CDR2 ANQGSEA, per germline. V lost 6 bases and J lost 6, with 15 bases in between. This CDR3 spans 13 amino acids.

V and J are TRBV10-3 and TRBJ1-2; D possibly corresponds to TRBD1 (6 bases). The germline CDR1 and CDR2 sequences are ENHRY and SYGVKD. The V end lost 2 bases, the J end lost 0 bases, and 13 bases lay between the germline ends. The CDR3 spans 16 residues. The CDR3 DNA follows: TGTGCCATCAGTGAGAGTAGGGGGAGACCTAACTATGGCTACACCTTC. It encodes CAISESRGRPNYGYTF.

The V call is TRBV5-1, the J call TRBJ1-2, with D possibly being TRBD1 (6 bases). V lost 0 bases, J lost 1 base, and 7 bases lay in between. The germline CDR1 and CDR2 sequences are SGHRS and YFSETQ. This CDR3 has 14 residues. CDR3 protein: CASSLADSNYGYTF. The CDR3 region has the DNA TGCGCCAGCAGCTTGGCGGACAGTAACTATGGCTACACCTTC. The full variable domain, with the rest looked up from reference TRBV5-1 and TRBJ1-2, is KAGVTQTPRYLIKTRGQQVTLSCSPISGHRSVSWYQQTPGQGLQFLFEYFSETQRNKGNFPGRFSGRQFSNSRSEMNVSTLELGDSALYLCASSLADSNYGYTFGSGTRLTVV.

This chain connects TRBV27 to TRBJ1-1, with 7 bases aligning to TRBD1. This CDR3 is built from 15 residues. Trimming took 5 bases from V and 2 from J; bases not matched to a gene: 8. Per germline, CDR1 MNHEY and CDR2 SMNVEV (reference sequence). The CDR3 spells CASSPWDRPNTEAFF. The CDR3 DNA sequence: TGTGCCAGCAGTCCCTGGGACAGACCTAACACTGAAGCTTTCTTT.

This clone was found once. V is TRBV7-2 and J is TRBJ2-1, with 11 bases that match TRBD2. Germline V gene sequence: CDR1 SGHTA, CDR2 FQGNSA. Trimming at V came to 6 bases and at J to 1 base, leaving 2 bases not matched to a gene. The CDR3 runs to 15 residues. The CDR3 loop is CASRLAGVSYNEQFF. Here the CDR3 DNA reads TGTGCCAGCAGACTAGCGGGGGTATCCTACAATGAGCAGTTCTTC.

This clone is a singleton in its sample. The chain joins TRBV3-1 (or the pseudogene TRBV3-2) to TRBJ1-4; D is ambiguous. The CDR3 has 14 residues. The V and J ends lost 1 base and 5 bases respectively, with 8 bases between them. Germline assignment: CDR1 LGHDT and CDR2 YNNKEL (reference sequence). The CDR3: CASSQAGYNEKLFF. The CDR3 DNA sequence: TGTGCCAGCAGCCAAGCGGGGTACAATGAAAAACTGTTTTTT.

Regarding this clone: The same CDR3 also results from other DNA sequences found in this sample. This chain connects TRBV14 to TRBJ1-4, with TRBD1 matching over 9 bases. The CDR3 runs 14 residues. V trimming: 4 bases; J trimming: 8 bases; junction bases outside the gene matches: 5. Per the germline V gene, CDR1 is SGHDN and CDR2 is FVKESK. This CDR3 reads CASSPGTGNEKLFF. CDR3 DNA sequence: TGTGCCAGCAGCCCCGGGACAGGGAACGAAAAACTGTTTTTT.

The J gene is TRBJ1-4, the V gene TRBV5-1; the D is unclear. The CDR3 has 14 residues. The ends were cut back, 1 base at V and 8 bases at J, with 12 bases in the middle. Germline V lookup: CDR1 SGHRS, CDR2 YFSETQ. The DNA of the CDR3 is TGCGCCAGCAGCTTGCGAGGGTCGCCCGAAAAACTGTTTTTT. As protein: CASSLRGSPEKLFF.

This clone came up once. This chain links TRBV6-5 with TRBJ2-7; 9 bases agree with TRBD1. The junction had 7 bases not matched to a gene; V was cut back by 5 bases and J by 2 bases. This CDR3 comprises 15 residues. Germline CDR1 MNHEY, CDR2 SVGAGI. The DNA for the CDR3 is TGTGCCAGCAGTACTCGACGGACAGGGGCCTACGAGCAGTACTTC. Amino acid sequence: CASSTRRTGAYEQYF.

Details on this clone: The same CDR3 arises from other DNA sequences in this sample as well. CDR3 nucleotide sequence: TGTGCCAGCAGCTTGCACGGTGAAAAACTGTTTTTT. Residues: CASSLHGEKLFF. The chain is built from TRBV7-9 and TRBJ1-4; no clear D. Between the trimmed V and J ends, which lost 3 bases and 7 bases, there was a span of 6 bases. Per the germline V gene, CDR1 is SEHNR and CDR2 is FQNEAQ (reference sequence). CDR3 length: 12 residues.